The clone carrying this TCR beta chain has a count of ten or more. Its matching antigen is unknown. Preparing the TCRbeta library involved the use of unique molecular identifiers. From the PCR reads, TCRdb called clonotypes with MiXCR, one entry per CDR3 protein. The table shows 6,600 or so distinct CDR3 sequences, with under 7% occurring only once. Per the germline V gene, CDR1 is SGHAT and CDR2 is FQDESV (reference sequence). This CDR3 is 14 amino acids long. The V end lost 5 bases, the J end lost 7 bases, and 16 bases lay between the germline ends. These data are taken from a study of T-cell reconstitution after alpha-beta-depleted transplantation in children. Study results and limitations: Alpha-beta T cells present about two months after transplant were reported to originate from several hundred expanded graft clones. Surviving recipient T cells and thymic progenitors produced the high day-60 TCRbeta diversity seen in some patients. T cells produced anew were the main source of T-cell counts and diversity one year after transplant.

Source: PBMCs, mostly from graft donor cells, taken 180 days after TCRalphabeta/CD19-depleted stem cell transplant. The TCR comes from a child younger than two who had a stem cell transplant for acute myeloid leukemia, so the T cells may come from the graft donor. The rearrangement links TRBV11-1 to TRBJ2-3; D unresolved. CDR3: CASSPLVSTNTQYF. CDR3 coding DNA: TGTGCCAGCAGCCCTTTGGTCTCCACTAATACGCAGTATTTT.